The TCR beta chain under discussion was sequenced for a study of CD8 T cells in Susac syndrome. Study results and caveats: The study acknowledged a relatively small number of individuals in its TCR sequencing and HLA analysis.

Controls were healthy donors chosen to match patients in age and sex. Germline V CDR1 and CDR2: ENHRY, SYGVKD. Trimming removed 6 bases from V and 5 bases from J, with 11 bases in between. The length of the CDR3 is 12 residues. With random hexamers, 0.5 to 1 ug RNA was reverse transcribed. The amplification used immunoSEQ multiplex PCR on TCR beta CDR3; it spanned 54 Vbeta and 13 Jbeta. TCRdb itself ran the immunoSEQ multiplex PCR reads through MiXCR, one entry per CDR3 protein. The sample yields approximately 120,000 distinct CDR3 sequences, roughly 95% seen once. Concerning this clonotype itself: Its antigen is not identified.

The chain is built from TRBV10-3 and TRBJ2-7, with D perhaps matching TRBD1 (5 bases). This TCR was recovered from a human donor in good health. The sample comprised CD4+ T cells from PBMCs. The CDR3 reads CAIRGAGDEQYF. The CDR3 DNA is TGTGCCATCAGAGGGGCTGGGGACGAGCAGTACTTC.